These 24 T cell receptor beta chains originate from one sample sequenced in a study of blood T cell repertoires in COVID-19. Measured with immunoSEQ multiplex PCR; TCRdb has only the in-frame clones, and not every one. The profile shows around 320,000 clones, 85% to 90% of them singletons. Sample: PBMCs or T cells enriched from blood (not recorded which). Every receptor here comes from a woman aged 50 to 60 who had been exposed to COVID-19.

V gene TRBV18 combines with J gene TRBJ2-2; 9 bases fit TRBD1. The germline CDR1 and CDR2 sequences are KGHSH and LQKENI. The CDR3 runs to 15 residues. The V segment lost 4 bases and the J segment 7 bases; nucleotides outside the gene matches: 7. CDR3 loop: CASSLRQGGDGELFF. Here the CDR3 DNA reads TGTGCCAGCTCACTTCGACAGGGGGGAGACGGGGAGCTGTTTTTT.

This clone has just one count. V and J are TRBV28 and TRBJ1-4, with D uncertain. The CDR3 spans 15 residues. In germline, CDR1 is MDHEN, CDR2 SYDVKM. The germline V and J ends were trimmed by 2 bases and 0 bases, with 7 bases remaining between them. Written as DNA, the CDR3 is TGTGCCAGCAGTTTAGACTGGGCAACTAATGAAAAACTGTTTTTT. It translates to CASSLDWATNEKLFF.

The chain employs TRBV28 and TRBJ2-5; 10 nucleotides match TRBD2. From germline, CDR1 is MDHEN and CDR2 SYDVKM. The CDR3 is 16 amino acids. V was clipped by 3 bases and J by 1 base; unmatched bases: 5. The CDR3 spells CASSFLAGAFQETQYF. The CDR3 DNA reads TGTGCCAGCAGTTTTCTAGCGGGGGCCTTCCAAGAGACCCAGTACTTC.

The chain carries TRBV27 and TRBJ1-5, with a tentative D call TRBD1 (6 bases). CDR1 and CDR2 from the germline V gene are MNHEY and SMNVEV (reference sequence). Deletions cut 4 bases from V and 2 bases from J, with 15 bases between. The CDR3 consists of 16 residues. The chain's CDR3 is CASSSLARGGNQPQHF. CDR3 nucleotide sequence: TGTGCCAGCAGTTCGCTGGCCAGGGGCGGCAATCAGCCCCAGCATTTT.

The CDR3 here is CASSPFLLDRAPNTGELFF. The CDR3 DNA sequence: TGTGCCAGCAGTCCGTTCCTGCTCGACAGGGCACCGAACACCGGGGAGCTGTTTTTT. The genes are TRBV28 and TRBJ2-2; 7 bases line up with TRBD1. Germline values: CDR1 MDHEN, CDR2 SYDVKM. CDR3 length: 19 residues. Trimming cost V 5 bases and J 0 bases; bases outside gene matches: 15.

The chain combines TRBV6-1 with TRBJ1-3; 7 positions match TRBD1. The CDR3 spans 17 residues. CDR1 and CDR2 from the germline V gene are MNHNS and SASEGT. V was clipped by 4 bases and J by 0 bases; unmatched bases: 9. CDR3 nucleotide sequence: TGTGCCAGCAGTGGTCCCCTGGGACAGCTCTCTGGAAACACCATATATTTT. It codes for CASSGPLGQLSGNTIYF.

The CDR3 protein is CATSRGGLSGNTIYF. The DNA for the CDR3 is TGTGCCACCAGCAGAGGAGGGCTCTCTGGAAACACCATATATTTT. The chain links TRBV15 to TRBJ1-3; no clear D gene. Germline lookup yields CDR1 LNHNV and CDR2 YYDKDF (reference sequence). This CDR3 spans 15 amino acids. V was cut by 1 base and J by 0 bases, with 7 bases left in between.

The rearrangement links TRBV7-8 to TRBJ2-2, with 13 bases lining up with TRBD2. J gave up 1 base and V 4 bases, and 6 bases lay outside the gene matches. CDR1 is SGHVS and CDR2 is FQNEAQ in the germline V gene. This CDR3 has 18 residues. CDR3 residues: CASSWGTSGVVNTGELFF. The CDR3 coding sequence is TGTGCCAGCAGCTGGGGGACTAGCGGGGTCGTGAACACCGGGGAGCTGTTTTTT. The full variable domain, with the rest looked up from reference TRBV7-8 and TRBJ2-2, is GAGVSQSPRYKVAKRGQDVALRCDPISGHVSLFWYQQALGQGPEFLTYFQNEAQLDKSGLPSDRFFAERPEGSVSTLKIQRTQQEDSAVYLCASSWGTSGVVNTGELFFGEGSRLTVL.

V is TRBV5-1 and J is TRBJ2-1, with 9 bases identical to TRBD2. The CDR3 length is 17 residues. From germline, CDR1 is SGHRS and CDR2 YFSETQ. J gave up 0 bases and V 0 bases, and 4 bases lay outside the gene matches. The chain's CDR3 is CASSLGVAGDSYNEQFF. The CDR3 coding sequence is TGCGCCAGCAGCTTGGGCGTAGCGGGAGACTCCTACAATGAGCAGTTCTTC.

V gene TRBV4-1 combines with J gene TRBJ1-1, with D possibly TRBD1 on 6 matching bases. Germline V lookup: CDR1 MGHRA, CDR2 YSYEKL. This CDR3 is 13 amino acids long. Trimming pared 1 base from V and 9 bases from J, leaving 12 bases between. CDR3 sequence reads: CASSQGMQGKAFF. The CDR3 DNA is TGCGCCAGCAGCCAAGGTATGCAGGGGAAAGCTTTCTTT.

The J gene is TRBJ1-3, the V gene TRBV2; possibly TRBD1 for D (5 bases). CDR1 SNHLY and CDR2 FYNNEI come from the germline V gene. Trimming removed 1 base at V and 0 bases at J, with 10 bases between. The CDR3 has 16 residues. The CDR3 sequence is CASSEGVGGSGNTIYF. In DNA, the CDR3 is TGTGCCAGCAGTGAAGGGGTCGGGGGCTCTGGAAACACCATATATTTT.

V and J are TRBV7-8 and TRBJ1-1; 9 bases agree with TRBD1. Germline CDR1 and CDR2: SGHVS and FQNEAQ. V trimming: 5 bases; J trimming: 5 bases; junction bases outside the gene matches: 6. This CDR3 comprises 14 residues. CDR3 in amino acids: CASSAGQGRTEAFF. The CDR3 DNA reads as TGTGCCAGCAGCGCGGGACAGGGAAGAACTGAAGCTTTCTTT.

The chain links TRBV2 to TRBJ1-1; 8 bases are a match to TRBD1. This CDR3 has 15 amino acids. The germline gives CDR1 SNHLY, CDR2 FYNNEI. The trim removed 6 bases at V and 1 base at J, leaving 7 bases unmatched. The CDR3 sequence is CASRVRGLGNTEAFF. CDR3 coding DNA: TGTGCCAGCAGAGTCAGGGGGCTCGGGAACACTGAAGCTTTCTTT.

This clone has only one observation. In DNA form, the CDR3 reads TGTGCCACCAGCGAGACTTTTAATGAGCAGTTCTTC. Translating it yields CATSETFNEQFF. V is TRBV15 and J is TRBJ2-1; no clear D. The CDR3 is made up of 12 amino acids. Trimming cost V 5 bases and J 7 bases, with 9 bases left between them. The germline CDR1 and CDR2 sequences are LNHNV and YYDKDF (reference sequence).

The gene calls are TRBV14 and TRBJ2-5; 7 bases align to TRBD2. Germline trimming cut 0 bases from V and 12 bases from J; bases unmatched to any gene: 7. There are 13 residues in the CDR3. In germline, CDR1 is SGHDN, CDR2 FVKESK. CDR3 amino acids: CASSQDLGGREYF. The CDR3 nucleotides are TGTGCCAGCAGCCAAGATCTCGGAGGGAGGGAGTACTTC.

V and J are TRBV5-1 and TRBJ2-5; D not certain. Germline V gives CDR1 SGHRS, CDR2 YFSETQ. The ends were cut back, 4 bases at V and 5 bases at J, with 12 bases in the middle. This CDR3 has 13 residues. In DNA, the CDR3 is TGCGCCAGCAGCAGCAGCGATAGGGAGACCCAGTACTTC. Encoded protein: CASSSSDRETQYF.

The rearrangement links TRBV5-1 to TRBJ2-3; 15 bases match TRBD2. The ends lost 4 bases at V and 6 bases at J; junction bases unmatched: 6. Germline CDR1 reads SGHRS; CDR2 reads YFSETQ. CDR3 size: 16 residues. CDR3 protein: CASSTGLAGGGDTQYF. CDR3 sequence (DNA): TGCGCCAGCAGCACGGGACTAGCGGGGGGCGGGGATACGCAGTATTTT.

The chain combines TRBV11-3 with TRBJ2-1, with 7 bases aligning to TRBD2. With V trimmed by 1 base and J by 6 bases, 6 bases remained unmatched. The CDR3 consists of 15 residues. Germline V lookup: CDR1 SGHNT, CDR2 YENEEA. The CDR3 loop is CASSLGLAGRNEQFF. The CDR3 DNA sequence: TGTGCCAGCAGCTTAGGACTAGCTGGTCGCAATGAGCAGTTCTTC.

The V and J genes are TRBV7-9 and TRBJ1-4, with D possibly TRBD1 on 6 matching bases. The V and J ends lost 1 base and 3 bases respectively, with 9 bases between them. Germline V gene lookup returns CDR1 SEHNR and CDR2 FQNEAQ (reference sequence). CDR3 length: 15 amino acids. The CDR3 DNA is TGTGCCAGCAGCTTAGACAGGGTTTCTAATGAAAAACTGTTTTTT. Translated: CASSLDRVSNEKLFF. Full variable domain (remainder filled in from reference TRBV7-9 and TRBJ1-4): DTGVSQNPRHKITKRGQNVTFRCDPISEHNRLYWYRQTLGQGPEFLTYFQNEAQLEKSRLLSDRFSAERPKGSFSTLEIQRTEQGDSAMYLCASSLDRVSNEKLFFGSGTQLSVL.

The chain employs TRBV18 and TRBJ2-3; TRBD2 aligns across 16 bases. The CDR3 is 18 amino acids. The ends lost 4 bases at V and 0 bases at J; junction bases unmatched: 4. Germline CDR1 KGHSH, CDR2 LQKENI. Here the CDR3 DNA reads TGTGCCAGCTCACGGGGGACTAGCGGGGGGGCCAGCACAGATACGCAGTATTTT. It is translated as CASSRGTSGGASTDTQYF.

This sequence joins TRBV3-1 (or the pseudogene TRBV3-2) and TRBJ2-7; TRBD2 matches 7 bases. J lost 1 base, V lost 5 bases, and 5 bases had no gene match. Germline V lookup: CDR1 LGHDT, CDR2 YNNKEL (reference sequence). The CDR3 has 14 residues. CDR3 coding DNA: TGTGCCAGCAGCAGTCGACTAGCTTCCTACGAGCAGTACTTC. Protein sequence: CASSSRLASYEQYF.

The chain uses TRBV10-3 and TRBJ1-5; D is uncertain. Germline CDR1 ENHRY, CDR2 SYGVKD. Trimming left V 6 bases short and J 5 bases short, with 17 bases between. This CDR3 region has 15 residues. CDR3 bases: TGTGCCATCAGGACCTCGGAGGGAATGGATCAGCCCCAGCATTTT. It specifies CAIRTSEGMDQPQHF.

The chain combines TRBV7-2 with TRBJ2-3; D is ambiguous. Germline CDR1 and CDR2: SGHTA and FQGNSA. CDR3 length equals 15 residues. Trimming left V 1 base short and J 0 bases short, with 8 bases between. CDR3 sequence (DNA): TGTGCCAGCAGCTTAGTAAGCCATAGCACAGATACGCAGTATTTT. This codes for CASSLVSHSTDTQYF.

The chain has TRBV5-6 and TRBJ2-7, with D unresolved. Germline-derived CDR1 and CDR2 are SGHDT and YYEEEE. The V gene lost 0 bases and the J gene lost 5 bases, with 15 bases spanning the gap. The CDR3 runs 15 residues. CDR3 nucleotides: TGTGCCAGCAGCTTGGGGGCAGGTGAAAAGGACGAGCAGTACTTC. This gives the protein CASSLGAGEKDEQYF.